This TCR beta chain is from a study of Graves' ophthalmopathy and Graves' hyperthyroidism. The study, taken as a whole, reports: The majority of expanded thyroid clonotypes above 0.001 frequency also occurred in blood. Researchers report that a 13-signature model separated ophthalmopathy from stable hyperthyroidism, posting 87.88% sensitivity and roughly 83% specificity.

This clonotype showed up just a few times. Its specificity is not known. Researchers took RNA transcripts and amplified TCR beta CDR3 regions from them. A first-round RT-PCR used HTBI primers, followed by a second-round multiplex PCR. TCRdb analysed the multiplex PCR reads with MiXCR anew, one entry per CDR3 protein. Of roughly 170,000 distinct CDR3 sequences listed, 39% are singletons. Having ophthalmopathy, the donors showed moderate-to-severe activity, CAS ≥3 and NOSPECS ≥4, with disease lasting under 3 months. Orbital computed tomography and thyroid ultrasound, along with TRAb, serum thyroxine and clinical symptoms, underpinned diagnosis. Germline V gene lookup returns CDR1 MNHNS and CDR2 SASEGT. CDR3 length equals 13 residues. Trimming took off 8 bases at V and 5 bases at J, with 15 bases between the two ends.

The sample consisted of peripheral blood. The gene calls are TRBV6-1 and TRBJ1-2; D call uncertain. The TCR comes from a man aged 25 to 45 with Graves' ophthalmopathy. CDR3 nucleotides: TGTGCCAGCTTGGCGGCTCCACAGTATGGCTACACCTTC. Residues: CASLAAPQYGYTF.